A selection of T cell receptor beta chains follows, all from one sample in a study of shared clonotypes between healthy human individuals. Sequencing was performed with immunoSEQ multiplex PCR; in TCRdb, only in-frame clones are kept and a portion is missing. The sample lists some 1 million clones, approximately 70% occurring once. The sequenced material came from memory CD4+ T cells sorted from blood. The receptors stem from a man younger than 30 in good health. CDR3s include the opening cysteine and the closing phenylalanine or tryptophan. The order of the fields is CDR3 protein, CDR3 DNA, D gene, J gene, clone size, V gene. The D gene is left open where the match is weak. A clone size is listed for some rows: how often the clone was seen (once, few, many), or a class if it is expanded.

CDR3 protein: CASSPGLAGGVYNEQFF
CDR3 DNA: TGTGCCAGCAGCCCAGGACTAGCGGGAGGGGTCTACAATGAGCAGTTCTTC
D gene: TRBD2
J gene: TRBJ2-1
clone size: NA
V gene: TRBV5-4

CDR3 protein: CSARTGGEQYF
CDR3 DNA: TGCAGTGCGAGGACAGGGGGCGAGCAGTACTTC
D gene: TRBD1
J gene: TRBJ2-7
clone size: NA
V gene: TRBV20-1

CDR3 protein: CSVGATLRETQYF
CDR3 DNA: TGCAGCGTTGGGGCAACTTTACGGGAGACCCAGTACTTC
D gene: NA
J gene: TRBJ2-5
clone size: NA
V gene: TRBV29-1

CDR3 protein: CASSRNNEQFF
CDR3 DNA: TGTGCCAGCAGCCGTAACAATGAGCAGTTCTTC
D gene: NA
J gene: TRBJ2-1
clone size: NA
V gene: TRBV7-2

CDR3 protein: CASISGSEQYF
CDR3 DNA: TGTGCCAGCATATCCGGGAGCGAGCAGTACTTC
D gene: NA
J gene: TRBJ2-7
clone size: many
V gene: TRBV6-6

CDR3 protein: CASSPSSPTDTQYF
CDR3 DNA: TGTGCCAGCAGTCCTAGTTCCCCCACAGATACGCAGTATTTT
D gene: NA
J gene: TRBJ2-3
clone size: many
V gene: TRBV6-5

CDR3 protein: CAISGGTEAFF
CDR3 DNA: TGTGCCATCAGTGGGGGCACTGAAGCTTTCTTT
D gene: NA
J gene: TRBJ1-1
clone size: NA
V gene: TRBV10-3

CDR3 protein: CASSEGGLAYEQYF
CDR3 DNA: TGCGCCAGCAGTGAAGGGGGACTAGCTTACGAGCAGTACTTC
D gene: TRBD2
J gene: TRBJ2-7
clone size: NA
V gene: TRBV10-1

CDR3 protein: CASSEYGRDTQYF
CDR3 DNA: TGCGCCAGCAGTGAGTACGGTAGAGATACGCAGTATTTT
D gene: NA
J gene: TRBJ2-3
clone size: few
V gene: TRBV10-2

CDR3 protein: CASSYSLGRGEQYF
CDR3 DNA: TGTGCCAGCAGTTACTCCTTGGGGCGCGGGGAGCAGTACTTC
D gene: NA
J gene: TRBJ2-7
clone size: NA
V gene: TRBV6-5

CDR3 protein: CASSTGLRAFF
CDR3 DNA: TGTGCCAGCAGCACGGGTCTACGTGCTTTCTTT
D gene: NA
J gene: TRBJ1-1
clone size: NA
V gene: TRBV7-2

CDR3 protein: CASSPALVGGGGTEAFF
CDR3 DNA: TGTGCCAGCAGCCCCGCCTTAGTCGGGGGTGGAGGAACTGAAGCTTTCTTT
D gene: NA
J gene: TRBJ1-1
clone size: NA
V gene: TRBV9

CDR3 protein: CASSIGQFINYGYTF
CDR3 DNA: TGTGCCAGTAGTATAGGACAGTTTATCAACTATGGCTACACCTTC
D gene: NA
J gene: TRBJ1-2
clone size: NA
V gene: TRBV19

CDR3 protein: CASSVFSGDEQYF
CDR3 DNA: TGTGCCAGCAGCGTATTTTCCGGTGACGAGCAGTACTTC
D gene: NA
J gene: TRBJ2-7
clone size: NA
V gene: TRBV9

CDR3 protein: CASSRGQGRGSF
CDR3 DNA: TGTGCCAGCAGCCGCGGACAGGGTCGTGGGAGCTTC
D gene: TRBD1
J gene: TRBJ2-7
clone size: NA
V gene: TRBV2

CDR3 protein: CASSLQGPNSEQFF
CDR3 DNA: TGTGCCAGCAGCTTGCAGGGCCCAAACAGTGAGCAGTTCTTC
D gene: NA
J gene: TRBJ2-1
clone size: NA
V gene: TRBV11-3

CDR3 protein: CASNHFRTYFEKLFF
CDR3 DNA: TGTGCCAGCAACCATTTTCGGACTTACTTTGAAAAACTGTTTTTT
D gene: NA
J gene: TRBJ1-4
clone size: NA
V gene: TRBV27

CDR3 protein: CASSLRLTGSDYTF
CDR3 DNA: TGTGCCAGCAGCTTACGGCTCACAGGGAGCGACTACACCTTC
D gene: NA
J gene: TRBJ1-2
clone size: NA
V gene: TRBV7-2

CDR3 protein: CAWSVKDNEQFF
CDR3 DNA: TGTGCCTGGAGTGTGAAGGACAATGAGCAGTTCTTC
D gene: NA
J gene: TRBJ2-1
clone size: NA
V gene: TRBV30

CDR3 protein: CASSRQAGTEQYF
CDR3 DNA: TGCGCCAGCAGCCGTCAGGCAGGGACAGAGCAGTACTTC
D gene: NA
J gene: TRBJ2-7
clone size: NA
V gene: TRBV5-1

CDR3 protein: CASSHRGLNEKLFF
CDR3 DNA: TGTGCCAGCAGCCACAGGGGCCTTAATGAAAAACTGTTTTTT
D gene: TRBD1
J gene: TRBJ1-4
clone size: NA
V gene: TRBV5-6

CDR3 protein: CASSLLGGGDSGNTIYF
CDR3 DNA: TGCGCCAGCAGCTTGCTAGGAGGTGGCGACTCTGGAAACACCATATATTTT
D gene: NA
J gene: TRBJ1-3
clone size: NA
V gene: TRBV5-1

CDR3 protein: CAWSPKRRPGSYNEQFF
CDR3 DNA: TGTGCCTGGAGTCCAAAGCGCAGGCCCGGCTCCTACAATGAGCAGTTCTTC
D gene: NA
J gene: TRBJ2-1
clone size: NA
V gene: TRBV30

CDR3 protein: CASSVSQGSYEQYF
CDR3 DNA: TGTGCCAGCAGTGTGTCACAGGGGTCGTACGAGCAGTACTTC
D gene: TRBD1
J gene: TRBJ2-7
clone size: few
V gene: TRBV6-1

CDR3 protein: CASSLVPGVGTEAFF
CDR3 DNA: TGCGCCAGCAGCTTGGTTCCAGGGGTCGGCACTGAAGCTTTCTTT
D gene: NA
J gene: TRBJ1-1
clone size: once
V gene: TRBV5-1

CDR3 protein: CASSLATSGNTIYF
CDR3 DNA: TGCGCCAGCAGCTTGGCAACCTCTGGAAACACCATATATTTT
D gene: NA
J gene: TRBJ1-3
clone size: NA
V gene: TRBV5-1

CDR3 protein: CASSEVVSVRELFF
CDR3 DNA: TGTGCCAGCAGTGAAGTCGTAAGCGTTAGGGAGCTGTTTTTT
D gene: NA
J gene: TRBJ2-2
clone size: NA
V gene: TRBV2

CDR3 protein: CASSFRQEQYF
CDR3 DNA: TGTGCCAGCAGCTTCAGACAGGAGCAGTACTTC
D gene: NA
J gene: TRBJ2-7
clone size: NA
V gene: TRBV14

CDR3 protein: CASRYTSGGTEQFF
CDR3 DNA: TGTGCCAGCAGATATACTAGCGGGGGGACTGAGCAGTTCTTC
D gene: TRBD2
J gene: TRBJ2-1
clone size: NA
V gene: TRBV6-1

CDR3 protein: CASSLYQGTTDTQYF
CDR3 DNA: TGCGCCAGCAGCTTGTATCAGGGGACCACAGATACGCAGTATTTT
D gene: NA
J gene: TRBJ2-3
clone size: NA
V gene: TRBV5-1

CDR3 protein: CASSPPSYGYTF
CDR3 DNA: TGTGCCAGCAGCCCCCCTTCCTATGGCTACACCTTC
D gene: NA
J gene: TRBJ1-2
clone size: NA
V gene: TRBV2

CDR3 protein: CASSNVVPMRDNSPLHF
CDR3 DNA: TGTGCCAGCAGCAACGTCGTGCCTATGAGGGATAATTCACCCCTCCACTTT
D gene: NA
J gene: TRBJ1-6
clone size: NA
V gene: TRBV28

CDR3 protein: CASSLDERTGVNEQYF
CDR3 DNA: TGTGCCAGCAGCTTAGATGAGAGGACAGGGGTTAACGAGCAGTACTTC
D gene: TRBD1
J gene: TRBJ2-7
clone size: NA
V gene: TRBV11-2

CDR3 protein: CASSEAGYNSPLHF
CDR3 DNA: TGTGCCAGCTCCGAGGCAGGGTATAATTCACCCCTCCACTTT
D gene: NA
J gene: TRBJ1-6
clone size: NA
V gene: TRBV18

CDR3 protein: CASSLTGEGNEQFF
CDR3 DNA: TGCGCCAGCAGCTTGACAGGGGAGGGCAATGAGCAGTTCTTC
D gene: NA
J gene: TRBJ2-1
clone size: NA
V gene: TRBV5-1

CDR3 protein: CASSLISADNEQFF
CDR3 DNA: TGCGCCAGCAGCTTGATTTCAGCGGACAATGAGCAGTTCTTC
D gene: NA
J gene: TRBJ2-1
clone size: NA
V gene: TRBV5-1

CDR3 protein: CASRLGQGNTIYF
CDR3 DNA: TGTGCCAGCAGGCTAGGACAGGGAAACACCATATATTTT
D gene: NA
J gene: TRBJ1-3
clone size: NA
V gene: TRBV6-6

CDR3 protein: CASRLTGGVSNQPQHF
CDR3 DNA: TGTGCCAGCAGACTCACGGGCGGGGTTAGCAATCAGCCCCAGCATTTT
D gene: NA
J gene: TRBJ1-5
clone size: NA
V gene: TRBV6-6

CDR3 protein: CASSPIGTSGRSGANVLTF
CDR3 DNA: TGTGCCAGCTCACCAATCGGGACTAGCGGGAGATCCGGGGCCAACGTCCTGACTTTC
D gene: TRBD2
J gene: TRBJ2-6
clone size: NA
V gene: TRBV18

CDR3 protein: CASSLRQVSYEQYF
CDR3 DNA: TGTGCCAGCAGTTTACGACAGGTTTCCTACGAGCAGTACTTC
D gene: NA
J gene: TRBJ2-7
clone size: NA
V gene: TRBV28

CDR3 protein: CASSLLDRPNNYGYTF
CDR3 DNA: TGTGCCAGCAGCTTACTGGACAGGCCCAACAACTATGGCTACACCTTC
D gene: TRBD1
J gene: TRBJ1-2
clone size: NA
V gene: TRBV7-2

CDR3 protein: CASSGNRGGELFF
CDR3 DNA: TGTGCCAGCAGCGGCAACAGGGGCGGGGAGCTGTTTTTT
D gene: TRBD1
J gene: TRBJ2-2
clone size: NA
V gene: TRBV7-2

CDR3 protein: CASSLEGAGRGNTQYF
CDR3 DNA: TGCGCCAGCAGCTTGGAGGGAGCGGGACGGGGGAATACGCAGTATTTT
D gene: TRBD2
J gene: TRBJ2-3
clone size: once
V gene: TRBV5-1

CDR3 protein: CASSKLRGYEQYF
CDR3 DNA: TGTGCCAGCAGCAAGCTTCGGGGGTACGAGCAGTACTTC
D gene: NA
J gene: TRBJ2-7
clone size: NA
V gene: TRBV6-1

CDR3 protein: CAISESKGQGGNQPQHF
CDR3 DNA: TGTGCCATCAGTGAGTCCAAGGGACAGGGAGGCAATCAGCCCCAGCATTTT
D gene: TRBD1
J gene: TRBJ1-5
clone size: NA
V gene: TRBV10-3

CDR3 protein: CASSLGLGAKFEQYF
CDR3 DNA: TGCGCCAGCAGCTTGGGCTTGGGGGCAAAGTTCGAGCAGTACTTC
D gene: NA
J gene: TRBJ2-7
clone size: NA
V gene: TRBV5-1

CDR3 protein: CASSIGRGYGYTF
CDR3 DNA: TGTGCCAGTAGTATAGGCAGGGGCTATGGCTACACCTTC
D gene: NA
J gene: TRBJ1-2
clone size: NA
V gene: TRBV19

CDR3 protein: CASSTGGGQETQYF
CDR3 DNA: TGTGCCAGCAGTACCGGGGGGGGCCAAGAGACCCAGTACTTC
D gene: TRBD2
J gene: TRBJ2-5
clone size: once
V gene: TRBV6-1

CDR3 protein: CASSLVRGETQYF
CDR3 DNA: TGCGCCAGCAGCTTGGTTAGGGGAGAGACCCAGTACTTC
D gene: NA
J gene: TRBJ2-5
clone size: NA
V gene: TRBV5-1

CDR3 protein: CASSITHLKSYNEQFF
CDR3 DNA: TGTGCCAGTAGTATAACCCATCTAAAGTCCTACAATGAGCAGTTCTTC
D gene: NA
J gene: TRBJ2-1
clone size: NA
V gene: TRBV19

CDR3 protein: CASTPVGEGNTEAFF
CDR3 DNA: TGTGCCAGCACCCCTGTTGGGGAGGGGAACACTGAAGCTTTCTTT
D gene: NA
J gene: TRBJ1-1
clone size: once
V gene: TRBV5-5

CDR3 protein: CASSPRQGGTEAFF
CDR3 DNA: TGTGCCAGCTCACCTAGACAGGGGGGCACTGAAGCTTTCTTT
D gene: TRBD1
J gene: TRBJ1-1
clone size: few
V gene: TRBV18

CDR3 protein: CSVGQETQYF
CDR3 DNA: TGCAGCGTTGGTCAAGAGACCCAGTACTTC
D gene: NA
J gene: TRBJ2-5
clone size: NA
V gene: TRBV29-1

CDR3 protein: CASSSTGAMAQPQHF
CDR3 DNA: TGTGCCAGCAGCTCCACAGGGGCGATGGCTCAGCCCCAGCATTTT
D gene: TRBD1
J gene: TRBJ1-5
clone size: NA
V gene: TRBV5-6

CDR3 protein: CASSVDRGLQYF
CDR3 DNA: TGTGCCAGCAGCGTGGACAGGGGGCTTCAGTACTTC
D gene: TRBD1
J gene: TRBJ2-7
clone size: once
V gene: TRBV11-2

CDR3 protein: CASSPGPVLGPQHF
CDR3 DNA: TGTGCCAGCAGCCCGGGACCGGTTCTGGGACCCCAGCATTTT
D gene: NA
J gene: TRBJ1-5
clone size: NA
V gene: TRBV5-4

CDR3 protein: CASSLAAQSNYGYTF
CDR3 DNA: TGTGCCAGCAGCTTGGCCGCACAATCTAACTATGGCTACACCTTC
D gene: NA
J gene: TRBJ1-2
clone size: NA
V gene: TRBV5-4

CDR3 protein: CASSKARGEKLFF
CDR3 DNA: TGTGCCAGCAGCAAAGCGCGAGGAGAAAAACTGTTTTTT
D gene: NA
J gene: TRBJ1-4
clone size: NA
V gene: TRBV21-1